The 4 T cell receptor beta chains below come from one sample, sequenced in a study of blood T cell repertoires in COVID-19 (dated by TCRdb to about 2020). The library was produced with the immunoSEQ multiplex PCR assay. The source is immuneACCESS, and TCRdb retained only in-frame sequences with V and J called. Part of the clones is not carried over; for the studies checked, unresolved V genes explain less than half of this, and the remainder is unexplained. The sample profile shows a few hundred thousand clones; 89% of them were found once. Approximately 3% of the sample is taken by the ten largest. Source material: peripheral blood. The receptors derive from a woman under 40 with COVID-19, enrolled during active disease.

J is TRBJ2-2 and V is TRBV6-6; D unresolved. Between the trimmed V and J ends, which lost 8 bases and 1 base, there was a span of 11 bases. CDR3 length: 14 residues. The V gene's germline CDR1 is MNHNY and CDR2 SVGAGI (reference sequence). The CDR3 DNA reads TGTGCCAGCGTAAGTCCGAGGAACACCGGGGAGCTGTTTTTT. This gives the protein CASVSPRNTGELFF.

Here the CDR3 reads CASSPSGGAYGYTF. The CDR3 nucleotides read TGTGCCAGCTCACCCTCAGGTGGGGCCTATGGCTACACCTTC. The V and J genes are TRBV18 and TRBJ1-2; D perhaps matches TRBD1 (5 bases). Trimming stripped 3 bases from V and 4 bases from J, with 12 bases between. Germline V lookup: CDR1 KGHSH, CDR2 LQKENI. The CDR3 runs to 14 residues.

This chain connects TRBV7-2 to TRBJ2-1; TRBD2 is a possible D gene (5 bases). The germline V gene has CDR1 SGHTA and CDR2 FQGNSA. Trimming pared 4 bases from V and 9 bases from J, leaving 10 bases between. CDR3 length equals 12 residues. CDR3 DNA: TGTGCCAGCAGCTCCGGGATGGGTGAGCAGTTCTTC. This encodes CASSSGMGEQFF.

V usage is TRBV6-6 and J usage is TRBJ1-3; D not resolved. The CDR3 consists of 12 residues. Germline loops: CDR1 MNHNY, CDR2 SVGAGI (reference sequence). Trimming left V 5 bases short and J 7 bases short, with 9 bases between. Here the CDR3 reads CASSPAGNTIYF. For the CDR3, the DNA is TGTGCCAGCAGTCCCGCCGGGAACACCATATATTTT.